Listed below are T cell receptor beta chains from one sample, sequenced in a study of T cell responses to AZD1222 COVID-19 vaccine. TCRdb keeps only in-frame clones here, not all; method: immunoSEQ multiplex PCR. The table has 60,000 to 80,000 clones, approximately 85% seen once. The input for sequencing was peripheral blood, taken on day 0 of AZD1222 vaccination. The source is an adult in good health. The CDR3 runs from the conserved cysteine through the conserved F or W. Each record gives: CDR3 length, D gene, V gene, clone size, J gene, CDR3 DNA, CDR3 protein. A D gene is named only where the DNA matches it firmly. The size field is filled for only some rows; it gives once, few, many or a size class.

16	NA	TRBV2	NA	TRBJ1-6	TGTGCCAGCAGACGGACGGGGAGCTCCTATAATTCACCCCTCCACTTT	CASRRTGSSYNSPLHF
14	NA	TRBV19	NA	TRBJ1-3	TGTGCCAGTAGTGTATCGGCCTCTGGAAACACCATATATTTT	CASSVSASGNTIYF
15	TRBD2	TRBV9	NA	TRBJ2-6	TGTGCCAGCAGCCGGGAGGGGCGTGGGGCCAACGTCCTGACTTTC	CASSREGRGANVLTF
14	NA	TRBV5-1	NA	TRBJ2-3	TGCGCCAGCAGCTTAGGCGGGTACACAGATACGCAGTATTTT	CASSLGGYTDTQYF
18	TRBD2	TRBV5-1	NA	TRBJ2-3	TGCGCCAGCAGCTTGGCGAGCGGGGGAGCCGCGAACACAGATACGCAGTATTTT	CASSLASGGAANTDTQYF
14	NA	TRBV6-4	NA	TRBJ2-2	TGTGCCAGCCGGTCGGGACAGAACACCGGGGAGCTGTTTTTT	CASRSGQNTGELFF
14	TRBD2	TRBV3-1/TRBV3-2	once	TRBJ2-7	TGTGCCAGCAGTGAGCGGGGGGCCTCCTACGAGCAGTACTTC	CASSERGASYEQYF
15	NA	TRBV2	NA	TRBJ1-5	TGTGCCAGCAATACCAACTATGGAGGGTCCCAGCCCCAGCATTTT	CASNTNYGGSQPQHF
13	NA	TRBV6-5	NA	TRBJ1-1	TGTGCCAGCAGTTACCAGGGGAACACTGAAGCTTTCTTT	CASSYQGNTEAFF
11	NA	TRBV7-8	NA	TRBJ2-1	TGTGCCAGCAGCAGGGAAGATGAGCAGTTCTTC	CASSREDEQFF
17	TRBD1	TRBV6-6	NA	TRBJ1-4	TGTGCCAGCAGTCGACAGGGAACTTCCTCAACTAATGAAAAACTGTTTTTT	CASSRQGTSSTNEKLFF
13	TRBD2	TRBV30	NA	TRBJ2-3	TGTGCCTGGACTAGCGGAGCGGTATATACGCAGTATTTT	CAWTSGAVYTQYF
13	NA	TRBV29-1	NA	TRBJ1-5	TGCAGCGTTGAATTGGGGCAGAATCAGCCCCAGCATTTT	CSVELGQNQPQHF
16	NA	TRBV27	NA	TRBJ2-7	TGTGCCAGCAGTCTCCCAACAGGGAAGGGCTCCTACGAGCAGTACTTC	CASSLPTGKGSYEQYF
14	TRBD1	TRBV27	NA	TRBJ2-1	TGTGCCAGCAGTCCCGGGACAGGGGGGAGATTTGAGTTCTTC	CASSPGTGGRFEFF
15	NA	TRBV19	NA	TRBJ2-3	TGTGCCAGTAGTATAGCCGGTACTAGCACAGATACGCAGTATTTT	CASSIAGTSTDTQYF
18	NA	TRBV5-1	once	TRBJ2-6	TGCGCCAGCAGCCTCGGGACAAACTGGGCCCCTGGGGCCAACGTCCTGACTTTC	CASSLGTNWAPGANVLTF
13	NA	TRBV27	NA	TRBJ1-3	TGTGCCAGCAGTTCGCGATACGGAAACACCATATATTTT	CASSSRYGNTIYF
11	NA	TRBV29-1	NA	TRBJ2-3	TGCAGCGCCTCTTCTGTAGATACGCAGTATTTT	CSASSVDTQYF
15	TRBD1	TRBV30	once	TRBJ1-4	TGTGCCTGGAATGCACAGGGGGCTAAATGGGAAAAACTGTTTTTT	CAWNAQGAKWEKLFF
14	NA	TRBV4-2	many	TRBJ2-5	TGTGCCAGCAGCCAAGAGGCCCTCTTGGGGACCCAGTACTTC	CASSQEALLGTQYF
14	TRBD1	TRBV5-1	many	TRBJ1-3	TGCGCCAGCAGCCCCGGGACAGGTGGAAACACCATATATTTT	CASSPGTGGNTIYF
13	NA	TRBV11-2	NA	TRBJ1-1	TGTGCCAGCAGCTTAGATCCGGGACCTCAAGCTTTCTTT	CASSLDPGPQAFF
15	NA	TRBV10-3	NA	TRBJ1-1	TGTGCCATCAGTGGACGAATGGGACAACGGGACGCGGCTTTCTTT	CAISGRMGQRDAAFF
12	NA	TRBV19	NA	TRBJ2-2	TGTGCCAGTAGTATATACACCGGGGAGCTGTTTTTT	CASSIYTGELFF
12	NA	TRBV29-1	NA	TRBJ2-1	TGCAGCGGGCGGGGAATGGGGCGCGAGCAGTTCTTC	CSGRGMGREQFF
14	NA	TRBV11-2	NA	TRBJ2-7	TGTGCCAGCAGCCGAGAGACGGAAAGCTACGAGCAGTACTTC	CASSRETESYEQYF
16	NA	TRBV5-1	NA	TRBJ1-2	TGCGCCAGCAGCGGAGCTTGGACAGCGTCTCACTATGGCTACACCTTC	CASSGAWTASHYGYTF
17	NA	TRBV10-3	NA	TRBJ1-6	TGTGCCATCCGGGAAAGAGGGAGGGGCATGGGGAATTCACCCCTCCACTTT	CAIRERGRGMGNSPLHF
14	NA	TRBV5-1	NA	TRBJ2-3	TGCGCCAGCAGCTTGGAAAGGACTCGTGGGACGCAGTATTTT	CASSLERTRGTQYF
13	TRBD1	TRBV12-3/TRBV12-4	NA	TRBJ1-3	TGTGCCAGCAGAACAGACAGGGCGGACACCATATATTTT	CASRTDRADTIYF
19	TRBD2	TRBV7-3	NA	TRBJ2-3	TGTGCCAGCAGCTCCCCGCTAGCGGGGGGGCCATCGAACACAGATACGCAGTATTTT	CASSSPLAGGPSNTDTQYF
14	NA	TRBV5-1	NA	TRBJ2-3	TGCGCCAGCAGCTTGGGGTTTTCGGGGAATACGCAGTATTTT	CASSLGFSGNTQYF
10	NA	TRBV11-2	once	TRBJ2-7	TGTGCCAGCAGCCACTACGAGCAGTACTTC	CASSHYEQYF
13	NA	TRBV2	NA	TRBJ1-6	TGTGCCAGCAGTCTTAATCCGGGGGGGTCCCTCCACTTT	CASSLNPGGSLHF
15	NA	TRBV7-2	NA	TRBJ1-5	TGTGCCAGCAGCCCTAGGGTTTATAGCAATCAGCCCCAGCATTTT	CASSPRVYSNQPQHF
14	NA	TRBV23-1	NA	TRBJ2-6	TGCGCCAGCAGTCAGGGAGCTGGGGCCAACGTCCTGACTTTC	CASSQGAGANVLTF
12	TRBD1	TRBV2	NA	TRBJ2-7	TGTGCCAGCAAATGGACAGGGTACGAGCAGTACTTC	CASKWTGYEQYF
16	NA	TRBV11-2	NA	TRBJ2-7	TGTGCCAGCAGCTCCACGGGGAGGCCCTACTCCTACGAGCAGTACTTC	CASSSTGRPYSYEQYF
14	TRBD1	TRBV6-5	NA	TRBJ1-3	TGTGCCAGCGGTACAGGGGGTATCAGAAACACCATATATTTT	CASGTGGIRNTIYF
16	NA	TRBV9	NA	TRBJ1-6	TGTGCCAGCAGCAGCAAAGGGGATCCCTATAATTCACCCCTCCACTTT	CASSSKGDPYNSPLHF
14	NA	TRBV9	NA	TRBJ1-1	TGTGCCAGCAGCGTGTCAACAGGGAGCGCTGAAGCTTTCTTT	CASSVSTGSAEAFF
16	NA	TRBV5-1	NA	TRBJ2-1	TGCGCCAGCAGCCCCGGCCGGAAAGCCTATTACAATGAGCAGTTCTTC	CASSPGRKAYYNEQFF
14	NA	TRBV6-5	NA	TRBJ2-7	TGTGCCAGCCGTCCGGACAACCTTCCCTACGAGCAGTACTTC	CASRPDNLPYEQYF
14	NA	TRBV5-1	once	TRBJ2-5	TGCGCCAGCAGGCCACGGGGCGGGGAAGAGACCCAGTACTTC	CASRPRGGEETQYF